These 29 T cell receptor beta chains came from one sample sequenced in a study of blood T cells in healthy people across ages. A J-beta primer mix and a sample-barcoded 5' primer were used in a second PCR of roughly 6 to 12 cycles. From the 5' RACE reads, TCRdb called clonotypes with MiXCR, one entry per CDR3 protein. The data hold 750,000 or so distinct CDR3 sequences, with approximately 25% observed a single time. Another study also made use of these data, one on T cells of mothers and their children.

Sequencing used blood. These receptors all come from a boy aged 5-17 years in good health.

This clonotype was seen a handful of times. The J gene is TRBJ2-3, the V gene TRBV7-9; D unclear. The germline V and J ends were trimmed by 4 bases and 6 bases, with 11 bases remaining between them. CDR3 length equals 13 residues. Germline V gives CDR1 SEHNR, CDR2 FQNEAQ (reference sequence). The CDR3 loop reads CASSSTLTDTQYF. CDR3 DNA: TGTGCCAGCAGCTCCACCCTCACGGATACGCAGTATTTT.

This clonotype was seen a handful of times. This chain connects TRBV5-1 to TRBJ2-5; D not resolved. The last part of the DNA fits TRBJ2-7 better; the J call may be wrong. Per the germline V gene, CDR1 is SGHRS and CDR2 is YFSETQ. This CDR3 has 14 amino acids. The CDR3 is CASSLNSLPYEQYF. The CDR3 coding sequence is TGCGCCAGCAGCTTGAACAGCCTTCCCTACGAGCAGTACTTC.

V is TRBV28 and J is TRBJ2-5, with D tentatively TRBD1 (6 bases). The CDR3 runs to 13 residues. The V end lost 6 bases, the J end lost 2 bases, and 10 bases lay between the germline ends. The V gene's germline CDR1 is MDHEN and CDR2 SYDVKM. In nucleotides, the CDR3 is TGTGCCAGCAGGAGTCAGGGGCAAGAGACCCAGTACTTC. It translates to CASRSQGQETQYF.

The V gene is TRBV29-1, the J gene TRBJ2-1; TRBD2 aligns across 7 bases. Germline V CDR1 and CDR2: SQVTM, ANQGSEA. Trimming cost V 3 bases and J 0 bases; bases outside gene matches: 5. CDR3 size: 15 residues. The CDR3 protein is CSVEKRGSSYNEQFF. In nucleotides, the CDR3 is TGCAGCGTTGAGAAGCGGGGCAGCTCCTACAATGAGCAGTTCTTC.

This clonotype was picked up a small number of times. This rearrangement joins TRBV28 to TRBJ2-5; tentatively, D is TRBD1 (6 bases). The last part of the DNA fits TRBJ2-7 better; the J call may be wrong. The CDR3 sequence is 16 residues long. Germline CDR1 reads MDHEN; CDR2 reads SYDVKM. CDR3 bases: TGTGCCAGCAGTTCCGATCGGACAGACCACTCCTACGAGCAGTACTTC. Its protein is CASSSDRTDHSYEQYF.

The chain joins TRBV5-1 to TRBJ2-5; D call uncertain. Trimming took off 0 bases at V and 5 bases at J, with 20 bases between the two ends. Germline CDR1 is SGHRS and CDR2 is YFSETQ. The CDR3 is made up of 17 amino acids. CDR3 residues: CASSLGVGGSLGETQYF. The CDR3 DNA sequence: TGCGCCAGCAGCTTGGGGGTCGGTGGATCCTTGGGGGAGACCCAGTACTTC.

The genes are TRBV29-1 and TRBJ2-2; 9 nucleotides match TRBD2. The CDR3 consists of 15 residues. In germline, CDR1 is SQVTM, CDR2 ANQGSEA. V was pared by 1 base and J by 5 bases, with 5 bases of the junction left unmatched. CDR3 sequence (DNA): TGCAGCGTTGAAGTAGCGGGAGCGGGGACCGGGGAGCTGTTTTTT. Its protein product is CSVEVAGAGTGELFF.

The chain joins TRBV4-3 to TRBJ1-1; no definite D call. The germline V and J ends were trimmed by 0 bases and 4 bases, with 9 bases remaining between them. The germline gives CDR1 LGHNA, CDR2 YSLEER. The CDR3 is 14 residues long. The CDR3 reads CASSQDTMSTEAFF. The CDR3 DNA is TGCGCCAGCAGCCAAGATACCATGAGCACTGAAGCTTTCTTT.

This clonotype turned up a few times. V is TRBV6-2 or TRBV6-3 and J is TRBJ2-3; TRBD2 aligns across 8 bases. CDR3 size: 16 residues. The J segment lost 4 bases and the V segment lost 6 bases, leaving 12 bases of the junction unmatched. Germline V CDR1 and CDR2: MNHEY, SVGEGT. Here the CDR3 reads CASSSISGIGADTQYF. The DNA for the CDR3 is TGTGCCAGCAGCTCCATTAGCGGGATCGGCGCAGATACGCAGTATTTT.

This clonotype was observed a handful of times. V gene TRBV28 combines with J gene TRBJ2-7; D ambiguous. V was trimmed by 8 bases and J by 3 bases, leaving 14 bases between them. The CDR3 covers 13 residues. The germline CDR1 and CDR2 sequences are MDHEN and SYDVKM. Here the CDR3 reads CASGPHGIYEQYF. As DNA, the CDR3 is TGTGCCAGCGGTCCCCATGGAATCTACGAGCAGTACTTC.

This clonotype has only a few counts. The chain employs TRBV29-1 and TRBJ2-7; weak D call: TRBD2 (6 bases). From germline, CDR1 is SQVTM and CDR2 ANQGSEA. Trimming cost V 6 bases and J 1 base, with 16 bases left between them. This CDR3 has 14 amino acids. As DNA, the CDR3 is TGCAGCGTCTTAGACCCCGGGGGTTCCTACGAGCAGTACTTC. It encodes CSVLDPGGSYEQYF.

This clonotype was seen once. The J gene is TRBJ2-5, the V gene TRBV5-1; D is tentatively TRBD1 or TRBD2 (5 bases each). Between the trimmed V and J ends, which lost 4 bases and 4 bases, there was a span of 11 bases. Germline lookup yields CDR1 SGHRS and CDR2 YFSETQ. The CDR3 extends over 13 amino acids. CDR3 region: CASSMRGGETQYF. The CDR3 nucleotides are TGCGCCAGCAGCATGAGGGGTGGAGAGACCCAGTACTTC.

The chain combines TRBV5-1 with TRBJ2-3, with TRBD1 identical over 8 bases. The CDR3 runs 15 residues. V dropped 1 base and J dropped 4; count of bases not matched to a gene: 5. The germline gives CDR1 SGHRS, CDR2 YFSETQ. CDR3 sequence (DNA): TGCGCCAGCAGCTTGCAACAGGGGGACGCAGATACGCAGTATTTT. Amino acid sequence: CASSLQQGDADTQYF.

This clonotype was counted between two and nine times. This sequence joins TRBV7-8 and TRBJ2-7, with TRBD1 identical over 7 bases. The germline V gene has CDR1 SGHVS and CDR2 FQNEAQ. V lost 4 bases, J lost 2 bases, and 8 bases stayed unmatched. This CDR3 has 15 amino acids. This CDR3 reads CASSSNLQGAYEQYF. CDR3 DNA sequence: TGTGCCAGCAGCTCAAATCTGCAGGGGGCCTACGAGCAGTACTTC.

The chain carries TRBV7-9 and TRBJ2-7; D ambiguous. Germline V lookup: CDR1 SEHNR, CDR2 FQNEAQ (reference sequence). The CDR3 is 15 amino acids. V dropped 5 bases and J dropped 6 bases, with 20 bases sitting between them. CDR3 region: CASSPQHHEWAEQYF. In DNA, the CDR3 is TGTGCCAGCAGCCCACAACACCACGAATGGGCCGAGCAGTACTTC.

The V call is TRBV7-9, the J call TRBJ2-5; 7 nucleotides agree with TRBD1. The J call may be incorrect, as the DNA end agrees better with TRBJ2-1. The CDR3 contains 13 residues. Looked up from germline, CDR1 is SEHNR and CDR2 is FQNEAQ (reference sequence). CDR3 loop: CASSRGGQVRQFF. As DNA, the CDR3 is TGTGCCAGCAGCCGTGGTGGACAGGTCAGGCAGTTCTTC.

The rearrangement links TRBV7-2 to TRBJ2-7; D unclear. Germline assignment: CDR1 SGHTA and CDR2 FQGNSA. The CDR3 has 14 residues. Trimming left V 7 bases short and J 1 base short, with 14 bases between. The chain's CDR3 is CASTRPEVSYEQYF. The CDR3 DNA sequence: TGTGCCAGCACGAGGCCAGAGGTATCCTACGAGCAGTACTTC.

In this sample, this clonotype turned up a few times. This chain connects TRBV7-3 to TRBJ2-3, with D possibly being TRBD1 (6 bases). The CDR3 runs to 11 residues. Trimming removed 8 bases from V and 6 bases from J, with 9 bases in between. Germline CDR1 reads SGHTA; CDR2 reads FQGTGA. The CDR3 here is CASAQGDTQYF. Here the CDR3 DNA reads TGTGCCAGCGCCCAGGGGGATACGCAGTATTTT.

This clonotype was found a few times. The chain has TRBV6-2 or TRBV6-3 and TRBJ2-5, with TRBD2 as a possible D gene (5 bases). V lost 5 bases and J lost 2, with 15 bases in between. CDR1 MNHEY and CDR2 SVGEGT come from the germline V gene. CDR3 length equals 15 residues. Here the CDR3 DNA reads TGTGCCAGCAGTCGTGAGGGAGCGGAGCAAGAGACCCAGTACTTC. It specifies CASSREGAEQETQYF.

This clonotype has more than one count but fewer than ten. The CDR3 DNA follows: TGCAGCGCCGGCGGGGGGGGCAACGAGCAGTACTTC. Protein: CSAGGGGNEQYF. The V gene is TRBV29-1, the J gene TRBJ2-5, with 9 bases that match TRBD2. The DNA end is more similar to TRBJ2-7, so the J call may be wrong. The CDR3 covers 12 residues. The germline V gene encodes CDR1 SQVTM and CDR2 ANQGSEA.

In its sample, this clonotype was seen a few times. The rearrangement links TRBV7-2 to TRBJ2-7; TRBD1 is a possible D gene (6 bases). V was shortened by 5 bases and J by 5 bases, with 13 bases between the two germline ends. The V gene's germline CDR1 is SGHTA and CDR2 FQGNSA. The CDR3 has 13 amino acids. CDR3 region: CASSQQGRDEQYF. Written as DNA, the CDR3 is TGTGCCAGCAGCCAACAGGGACGGGACGAGCAGTACTTC.

This clonotype turned up a few times. The chain combines TRBV7-2 with TRBJ2-5; the D gene is possibly TRBD2 (6 bases). Germline values: CDR1 SGHTA, CDR2 FQGNSA. The CDR3 length is 13 residues. With 7 bases removed from V and 4 bases from J, the gap between germline ends came to 13 bases. The CDR3 here is CASTPRLGETQYF. CDR3 nucleotide sequence: TGTGCCAGCACCCCAAGACTAGGAGAGACCCAGTACTTC.

The chain joins TRBV28 to TRBJ1-3; possibly TRBD1 for D (5 bases). This CDR3 has 16 residues. Trimming removed 4 bases from V and 4 bases from J, with 17 bases in between. Germline CDR1 MDHEN, CDR2 SYDVKM. The CDR3 loop reads CASSSPAGGTGNTIYF. In nucleotides, the CDR3 is TGTGCCAGCAGTTCCCCCGCCGGGGGTACAGGAAACACCATATATTTT.

Turning to this clonotype: The junction differs from germline at one of its ends, possibly a read error. This chain connects TRBV7-7 to TRBJ2-6; 7 bases fit TRBD1. From germline, CDR1 is SSHAT and CDR2 FNYEAQ (reference sequence). The CDR3 sequence is 18 residues long. The chain's CDR3 is CASSPMTGSISGANVLTF. In DNA, the CDR3 is TGTGCTAGCAGCCCGATGACAGGGAGTATCTCTGGGGCCAACGTCCTGACTTTC.

The chain combines TRBV6-1 with TRBJ2-4; D is uncertain. CDR1 MNHNS and CDR2 SASEGT come from the germline V gene. V dropped 8 bases and J dropped 0 bases, with 8 bases sitting between them. CDR3 length equals 13 residues. The DNA of the CDR3 is TGTGCCAGCGTTCCCCCAGCCAAAAACATTCAGTACTTC. Translating gives CASVPPAKNIQYF.

The table lists this clonotype with a few counts. This chain links TRBV6-2 or TRBV6-3 with TRBJ2-2; D is ambiguous. This CDR3 spans 15 amino acids. Germline CDR1 is MNHEY and CDR2 is SVGEGT. The ends were cut back, 2 bases at V and 0 bases at J, with 7 bases in the middle. The CDR3, as DNA: TGTGCCAGCAGTTACCGTTCCGCGAACACCGGGGAGCTGTTTTTT. Translation gives CASSYRSANTGELFF.

This clonotype was detected only a few times. This may be a read error, as it is one base from a much larger clone. The chain has TRBV20-1 and TRBJ2-5; 13 bases are a match to TRBD2. This CDR3 is 17 amino acids long. Germline-derived CDR1 and CDR2 are DFQATT and SNEGSKA (reference sequence). The CDR3, as DNA: TGCAGTGCTGGGGCCCTATGGACTAGCGGGAGTATAGAGACCCGGTACTTC. Protein sequence: CSAGALWTSGSIETRYF.

This rearrangement joins TRBV4-3 to TRBJ1-5; D is unresolved. V was cut by 6 bases and J by 3 bases, with 9 bases left in between. This CDR3 contains 13 residues. Germline lookup yields CDR1 LGHNA and CDR2 YSLEER. This chain's CDR3 is CASSVGPNQPQHF. CDR3 nucleotides: TGCGCCAGCAGTGTAGGGCCCAATCAGCCCCAGCATTTT.

This clonotype occurred a few times. This sequence joins TRBV19 and TRBJ2-5; possible D gene TRBD1, 7 bases. Near its end, the DNA agrees better with TRBJ2-7, so the J call may be wrong. CDR1 and CDR2 from the germline V gene are LNHDA and SQIVND (reference sequence). CDR3 length: 20 residues. The CDR3 nucleotides are TGTGCCAGTAGTAGGAGGGGGCAGACAGAGGTTGGTTTTCCGAACTACGAGCAGTACTTC. Protein: CASSRRGQTEVGFPNYEQYF.